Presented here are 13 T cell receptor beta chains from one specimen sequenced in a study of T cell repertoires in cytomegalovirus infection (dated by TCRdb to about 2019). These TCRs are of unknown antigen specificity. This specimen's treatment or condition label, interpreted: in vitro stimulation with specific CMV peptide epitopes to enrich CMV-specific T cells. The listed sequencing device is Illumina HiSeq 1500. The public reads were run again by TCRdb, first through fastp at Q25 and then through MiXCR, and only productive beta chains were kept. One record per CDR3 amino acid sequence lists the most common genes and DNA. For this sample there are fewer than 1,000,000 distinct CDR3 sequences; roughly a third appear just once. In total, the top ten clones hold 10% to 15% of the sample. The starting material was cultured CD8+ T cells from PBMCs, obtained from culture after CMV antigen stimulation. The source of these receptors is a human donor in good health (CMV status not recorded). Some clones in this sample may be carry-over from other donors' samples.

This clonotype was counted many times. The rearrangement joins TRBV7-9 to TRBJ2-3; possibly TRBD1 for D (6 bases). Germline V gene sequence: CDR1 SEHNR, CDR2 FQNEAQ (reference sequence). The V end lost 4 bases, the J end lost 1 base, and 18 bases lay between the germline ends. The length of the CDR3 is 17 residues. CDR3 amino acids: CASSSVGGPLRTDTQYF. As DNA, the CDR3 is TGTGCCAGCAGCTCCGTTGGGGGCCCACTTCGCACAGATACGCAGTATTTT.

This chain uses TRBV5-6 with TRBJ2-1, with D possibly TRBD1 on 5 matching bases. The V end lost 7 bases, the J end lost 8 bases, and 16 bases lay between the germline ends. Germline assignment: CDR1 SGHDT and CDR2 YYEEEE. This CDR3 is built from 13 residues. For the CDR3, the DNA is TGTGCCAGCTATTGGGGCAGGGCCGATGAGCAGTTCTTC. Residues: CASYWGRADEQFF.

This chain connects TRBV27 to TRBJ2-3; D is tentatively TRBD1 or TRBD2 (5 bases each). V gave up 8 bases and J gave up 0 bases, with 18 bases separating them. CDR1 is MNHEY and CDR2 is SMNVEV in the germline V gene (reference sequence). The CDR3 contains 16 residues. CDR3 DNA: TGTGCCAGCGCGACGCCCGGGACGGATAGCACAGATACGCAGTATTTT. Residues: CASATPGTDSTDTQYF.

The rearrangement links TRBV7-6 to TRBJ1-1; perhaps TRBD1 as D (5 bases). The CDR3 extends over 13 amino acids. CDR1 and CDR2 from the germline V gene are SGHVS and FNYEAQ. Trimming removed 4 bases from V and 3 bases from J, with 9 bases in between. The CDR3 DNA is TGTGCCAGCAGCTCCCCCAGGGACACTGAAGCTTTCTTT. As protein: CASSSPRDTEAFF.

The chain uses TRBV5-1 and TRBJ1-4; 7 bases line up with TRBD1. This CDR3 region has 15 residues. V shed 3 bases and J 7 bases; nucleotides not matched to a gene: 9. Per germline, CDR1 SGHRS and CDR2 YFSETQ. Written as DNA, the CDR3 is TGCGCCAGCAGCTATGGGACAGTGGAGGGTGAAAAACTGTTTTTT. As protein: CASSYGTVEGEKLFF.

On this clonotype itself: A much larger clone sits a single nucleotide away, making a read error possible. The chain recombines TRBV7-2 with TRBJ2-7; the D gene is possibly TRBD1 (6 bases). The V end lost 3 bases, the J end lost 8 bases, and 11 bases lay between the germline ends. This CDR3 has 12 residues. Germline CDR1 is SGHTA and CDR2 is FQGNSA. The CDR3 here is CASSFWGRKQYV. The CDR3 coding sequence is TGTGCCAGCAGCTTTTGGGGGCGCAAGCAGTACGTC.

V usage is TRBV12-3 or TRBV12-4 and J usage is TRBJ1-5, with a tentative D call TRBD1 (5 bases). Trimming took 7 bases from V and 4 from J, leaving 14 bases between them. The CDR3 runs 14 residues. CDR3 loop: CASNSAGLNQPQHF. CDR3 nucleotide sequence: TGTGCCAGCAACTCGGCGGGGCTGAATCAGCCCCAGCATTTT.

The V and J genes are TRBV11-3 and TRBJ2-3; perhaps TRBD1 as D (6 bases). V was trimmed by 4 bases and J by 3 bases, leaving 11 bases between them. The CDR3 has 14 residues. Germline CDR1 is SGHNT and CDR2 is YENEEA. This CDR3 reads CASSYRALTDTQYF. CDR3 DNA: TGTGCCAGCAGCTACAGGGCCCTGACAGATACGCAGTATTTT.

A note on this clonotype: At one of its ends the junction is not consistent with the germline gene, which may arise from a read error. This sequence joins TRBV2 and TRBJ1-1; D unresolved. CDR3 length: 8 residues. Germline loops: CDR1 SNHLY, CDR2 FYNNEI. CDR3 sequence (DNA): TGTGCCAGCAGTGATTTCAGCTTT. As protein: CASSDFSF.

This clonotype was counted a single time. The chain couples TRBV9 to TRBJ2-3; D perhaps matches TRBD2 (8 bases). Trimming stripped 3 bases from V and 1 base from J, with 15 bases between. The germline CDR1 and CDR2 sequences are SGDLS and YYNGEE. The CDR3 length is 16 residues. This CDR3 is CASSEGAGGRTDTQYF. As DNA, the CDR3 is TGTGCCAGCAGCGAGGGGGCGGGGGGTCGCACAGATACGCAGTATTTT.

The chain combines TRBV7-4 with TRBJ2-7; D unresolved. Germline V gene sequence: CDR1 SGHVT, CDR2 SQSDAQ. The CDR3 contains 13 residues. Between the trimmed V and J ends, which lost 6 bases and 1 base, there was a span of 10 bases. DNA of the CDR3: TGTGCCAGCAGTAAGGTCCCGTCCTACGAGCAGTACTTC. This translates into CASSKVPSYEQYF.

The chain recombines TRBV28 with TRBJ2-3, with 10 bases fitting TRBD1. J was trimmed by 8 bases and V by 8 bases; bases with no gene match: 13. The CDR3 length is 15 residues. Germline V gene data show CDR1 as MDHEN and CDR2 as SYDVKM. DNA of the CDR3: TGTGCCAGCCTTGGGGACAGGGGACTACAGGGTACGCAGTATTTT. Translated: CASLGDRGLQGTQYF.

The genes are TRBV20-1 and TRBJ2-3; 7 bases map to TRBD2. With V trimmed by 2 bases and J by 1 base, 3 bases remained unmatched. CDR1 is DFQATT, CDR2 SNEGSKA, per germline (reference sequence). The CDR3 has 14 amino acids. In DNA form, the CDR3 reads TGCAGTGCTAGACCCAGCGGGGGCACAGATACGCAGTATTTT. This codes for CSARPSGGTDTQYF.